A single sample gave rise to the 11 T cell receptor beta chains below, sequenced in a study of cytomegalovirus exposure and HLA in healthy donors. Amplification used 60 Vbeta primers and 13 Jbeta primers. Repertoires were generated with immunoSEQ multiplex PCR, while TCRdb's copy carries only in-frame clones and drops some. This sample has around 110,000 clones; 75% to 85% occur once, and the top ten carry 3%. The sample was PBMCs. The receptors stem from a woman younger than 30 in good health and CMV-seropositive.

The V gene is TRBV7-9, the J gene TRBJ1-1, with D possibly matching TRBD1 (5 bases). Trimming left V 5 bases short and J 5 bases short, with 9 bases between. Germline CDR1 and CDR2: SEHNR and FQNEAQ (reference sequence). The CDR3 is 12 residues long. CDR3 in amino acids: CASSVTVTEAFF. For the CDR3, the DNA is TGTGCCAGCAGCGTGACAGTGACTGAAGCTTTCTTT.

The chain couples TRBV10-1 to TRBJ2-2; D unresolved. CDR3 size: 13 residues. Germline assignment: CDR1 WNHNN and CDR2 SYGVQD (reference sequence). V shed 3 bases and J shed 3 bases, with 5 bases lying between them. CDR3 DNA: TGCGCCAGCAGTGACTACTACACCGGGGAGCTGTTTTTT. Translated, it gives CASSDYYTGELFF.

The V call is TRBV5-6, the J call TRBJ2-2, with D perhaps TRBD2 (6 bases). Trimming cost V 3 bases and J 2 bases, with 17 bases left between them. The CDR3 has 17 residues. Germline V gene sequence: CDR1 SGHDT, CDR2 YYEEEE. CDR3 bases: TGTGCCAGCAGCTCCATCGGCGGCGGGATTAACACCGGGGAGCTGTTTTTT. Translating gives CASSSIGGGINTGELFF.

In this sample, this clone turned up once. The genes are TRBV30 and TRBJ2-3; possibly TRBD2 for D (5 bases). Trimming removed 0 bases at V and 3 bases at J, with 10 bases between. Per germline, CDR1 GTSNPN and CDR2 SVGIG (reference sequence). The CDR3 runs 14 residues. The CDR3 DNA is TGTGCCTGGAGTGTCGCGGGCCGAACAGATACGCAGTATTTT. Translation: CAWSVAGRTDTQYF. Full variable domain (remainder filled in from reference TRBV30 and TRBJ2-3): SQTIHQWPATLVQPVGSPLSLECTVEGTSNPNLYWYRQAAGRGLQLLFYSVGIGQISSEVPQNLSASRPQDRQFILSSKKLLLSDSGFYLCAWSVAGRTDTQYFGPGTRLTVL.

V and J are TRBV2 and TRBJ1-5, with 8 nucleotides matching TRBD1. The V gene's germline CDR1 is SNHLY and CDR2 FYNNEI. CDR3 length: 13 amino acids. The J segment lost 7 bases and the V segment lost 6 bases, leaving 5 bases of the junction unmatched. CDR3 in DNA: TGTGCCAGCAGGATGGACAGGGAGCAGCCCCAGCATTTT. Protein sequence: CASRMDREQPQHF. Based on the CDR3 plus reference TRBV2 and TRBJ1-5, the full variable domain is EPEVTQTPSHQVTQMGQEVILRCVPISNHLYFYWYRQILGQKVEFLVSFYNNEISEKSEIFDDQFSVERPDGSNFTLKIRSTKLEDSAMYFCASRMDREQPQHFGDGTRLSIL.

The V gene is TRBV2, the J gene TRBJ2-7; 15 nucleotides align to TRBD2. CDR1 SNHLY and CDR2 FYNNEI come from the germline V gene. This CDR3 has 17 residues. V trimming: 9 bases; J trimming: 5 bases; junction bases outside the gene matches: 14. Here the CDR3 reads CARTAGLAGGKFDEQYF. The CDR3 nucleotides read TGTGCCAGAACCGCGGGACTAGCGGGAGGTAAATTCGACGAGCAGTACTTC.

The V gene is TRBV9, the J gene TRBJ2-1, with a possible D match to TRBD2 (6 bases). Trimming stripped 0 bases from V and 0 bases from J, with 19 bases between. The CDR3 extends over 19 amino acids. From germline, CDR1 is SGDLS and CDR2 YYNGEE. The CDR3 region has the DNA TGTGCCAGCAGCGTAGAGGGTGCCGGGAGTGGGACCTCCTACAATGAGCAGTTCTTC. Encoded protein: CASSVEGAGSGTSYNEQFF.

Here the CDR3 DNA reads TGCGCCAGCAGCTGGACAGGGGACCACGAGCAGTACTTC. Translation gives CASSWTGDHEQYF. V gene TRBV5-1 combines with J gene TRBJ2-7; 9 bases are shared with TRBD1. J lost 5 bases, V lost 3 bases, and 3 bases had no gene match. Looked up from germline, CDR1 is SGHRS and CDR2 is YFSETQ. The CDR3 covers 13 residues.

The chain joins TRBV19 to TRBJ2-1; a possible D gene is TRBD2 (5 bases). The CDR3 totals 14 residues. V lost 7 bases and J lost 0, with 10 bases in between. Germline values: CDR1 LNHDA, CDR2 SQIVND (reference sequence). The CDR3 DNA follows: TGTGCCAGTAAGGGAACTAGCTCCTACAATGAGCAGTTCTTC. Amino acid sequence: CASKGTSSYNEQFF.

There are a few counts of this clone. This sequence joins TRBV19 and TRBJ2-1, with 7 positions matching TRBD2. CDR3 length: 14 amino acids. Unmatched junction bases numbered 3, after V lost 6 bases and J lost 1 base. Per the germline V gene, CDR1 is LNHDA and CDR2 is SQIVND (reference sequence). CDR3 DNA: TGTGCCAGTAGACGGGGGGATTCCTACAATGAGCAGTTCTTC. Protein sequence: CASRRGDSYNEQFF. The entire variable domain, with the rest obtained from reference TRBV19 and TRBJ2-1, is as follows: DGGITQSPKYLFRKEGQNVTLSCEQNLNHDAMYWYRQDPGQGLRLIYYSQIVNDFQKGDIAEGYSVSREKKESFPLTVTSAQKNPTAFYLCASRRGDSYNEQFFGPGTRLTVL.

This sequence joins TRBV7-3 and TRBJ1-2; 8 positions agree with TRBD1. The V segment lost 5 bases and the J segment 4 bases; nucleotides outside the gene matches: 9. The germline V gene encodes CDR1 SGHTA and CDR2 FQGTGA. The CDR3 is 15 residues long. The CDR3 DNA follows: TGTGCCAGCAGCCCCCGGACAGGGTGGAGCTATGGCTACACCTTC. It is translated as CASSPRTGWSYGYTF.